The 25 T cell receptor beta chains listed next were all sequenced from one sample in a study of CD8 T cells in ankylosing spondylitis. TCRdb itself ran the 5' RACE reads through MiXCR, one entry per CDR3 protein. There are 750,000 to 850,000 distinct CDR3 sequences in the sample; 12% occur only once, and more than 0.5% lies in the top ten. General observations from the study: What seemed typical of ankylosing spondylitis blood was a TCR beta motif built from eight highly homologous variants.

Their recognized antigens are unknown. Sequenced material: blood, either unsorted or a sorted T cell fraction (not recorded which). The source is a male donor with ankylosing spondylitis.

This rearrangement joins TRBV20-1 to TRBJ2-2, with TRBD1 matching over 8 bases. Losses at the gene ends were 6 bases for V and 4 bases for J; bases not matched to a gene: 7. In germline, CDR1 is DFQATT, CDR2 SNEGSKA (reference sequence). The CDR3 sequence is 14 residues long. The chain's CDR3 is CSAGQGSGTGELFF. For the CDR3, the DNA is TGCAGTGCAGGACAGGGATCGGGCACCGGGGAGCTGTTTTTT.

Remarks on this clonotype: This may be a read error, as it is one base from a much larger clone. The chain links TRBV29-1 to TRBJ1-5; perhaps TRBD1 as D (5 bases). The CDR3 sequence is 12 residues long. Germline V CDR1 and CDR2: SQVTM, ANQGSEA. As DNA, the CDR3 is TGCAGCGTTGAAGATGTGGGGGAGCCCGAGCATTTT. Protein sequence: CSVEDVGEPEHF.

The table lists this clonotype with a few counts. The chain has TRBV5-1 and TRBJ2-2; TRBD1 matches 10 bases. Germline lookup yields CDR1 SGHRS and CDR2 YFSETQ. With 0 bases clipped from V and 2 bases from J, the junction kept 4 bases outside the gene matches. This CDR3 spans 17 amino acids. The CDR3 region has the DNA TGCGCCAGCAGCTTGGACGGGACAGGGGCAAACACCGGGGAGCTGTTTTTT. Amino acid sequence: CASSLDGTGANTGELFF.

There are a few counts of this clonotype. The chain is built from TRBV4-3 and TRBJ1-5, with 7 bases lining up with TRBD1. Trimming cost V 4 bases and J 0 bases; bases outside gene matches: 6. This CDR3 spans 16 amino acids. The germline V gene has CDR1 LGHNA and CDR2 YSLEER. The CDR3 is CASSLGTADSNQPQHF. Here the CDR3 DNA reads TGCGCCAGCAGCCTCGGGACAGCCGATAGCAATCAGCCCCAGCATTTT.

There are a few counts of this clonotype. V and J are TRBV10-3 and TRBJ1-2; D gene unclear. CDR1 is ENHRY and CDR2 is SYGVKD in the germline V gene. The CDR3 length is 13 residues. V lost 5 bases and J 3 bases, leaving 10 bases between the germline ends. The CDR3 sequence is CAISKEGYYGYTF. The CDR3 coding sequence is TGTGCCATCAGTAAGGAAGGGTACTATGGCTACACCTTC.

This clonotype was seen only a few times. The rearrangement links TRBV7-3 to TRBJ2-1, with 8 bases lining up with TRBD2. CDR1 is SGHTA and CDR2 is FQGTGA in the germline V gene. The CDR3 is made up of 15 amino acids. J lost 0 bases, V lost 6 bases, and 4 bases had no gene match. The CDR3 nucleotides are TGTGCCAGCAGAGCGGGGGTGAGCTCCTACAATGAGCAGTTCTTC. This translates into CASRAGVSSYNEQFF. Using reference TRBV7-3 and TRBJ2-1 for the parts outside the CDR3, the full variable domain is GAGVSQTPSNKVTEKGKYVELRCDPISGHTALYWYRQSLGQGPEFLIYFQGTGAADDSGLPNDRFFAVRPEGSVSTLKIQRTERGDSAVYLCASRAGVSSYNEQFFGPGTRLTVL.

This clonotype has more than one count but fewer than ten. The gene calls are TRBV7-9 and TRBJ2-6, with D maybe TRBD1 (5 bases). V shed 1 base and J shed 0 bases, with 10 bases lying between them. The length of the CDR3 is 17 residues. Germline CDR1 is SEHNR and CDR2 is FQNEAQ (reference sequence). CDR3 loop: CASSLGRATSGANVLTF. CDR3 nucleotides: TGTGCCAGCAGCTTAGGCAGGGCGACCTCTGGGGCCAACGTCCTGACTTTC.

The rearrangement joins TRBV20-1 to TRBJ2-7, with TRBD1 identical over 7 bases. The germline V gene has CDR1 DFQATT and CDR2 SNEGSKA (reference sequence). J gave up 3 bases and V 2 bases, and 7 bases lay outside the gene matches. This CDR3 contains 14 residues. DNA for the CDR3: TGCAGTGCTAGAAGACAGGGCATCCGCTACGAGCAGTACTTC. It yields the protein CSARRQGIRYEQYF.

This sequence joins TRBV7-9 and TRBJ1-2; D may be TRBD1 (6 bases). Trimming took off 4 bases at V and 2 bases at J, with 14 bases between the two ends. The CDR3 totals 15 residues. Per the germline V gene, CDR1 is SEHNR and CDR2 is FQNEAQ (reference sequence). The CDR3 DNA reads TGTGCCAGCAGCTCGTCAACAGGGATCAACTATGGCTACACCTTC. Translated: CASSSSTGINYGYTF.

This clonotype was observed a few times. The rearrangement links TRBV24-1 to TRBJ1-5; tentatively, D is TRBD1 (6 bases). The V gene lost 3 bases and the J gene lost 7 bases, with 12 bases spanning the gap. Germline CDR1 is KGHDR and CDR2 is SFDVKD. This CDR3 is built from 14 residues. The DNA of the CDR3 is TGTGCCACCAGTGATGGGGGGCCAGGGCAGCCCCAGCATTTT. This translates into CATSDGGPGQPQHF.

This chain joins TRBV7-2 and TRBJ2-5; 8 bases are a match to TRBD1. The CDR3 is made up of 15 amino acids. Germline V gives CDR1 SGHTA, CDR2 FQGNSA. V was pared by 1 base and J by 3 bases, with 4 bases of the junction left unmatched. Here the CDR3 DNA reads TGTGCCAGCAGCTTAGGACAGGGGATGGAAGAGACCCAGTACTTC. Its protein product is CASSLGQGMEETQYF.

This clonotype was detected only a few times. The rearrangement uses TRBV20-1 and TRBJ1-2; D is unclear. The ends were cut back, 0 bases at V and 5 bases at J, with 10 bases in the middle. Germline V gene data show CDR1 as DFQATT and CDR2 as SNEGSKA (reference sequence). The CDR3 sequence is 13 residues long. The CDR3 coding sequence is TGCAGTGCTAGAGATCGGCCGGAATATGGCTACACCTTC. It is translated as CSARDRPEYGYTF.

CDR3 loop: CASSGAGGWSGTQYF. For the CDR3, the DNA is TGTGCCAGCAGCGGCGCGGGAGGATGGTCGGGTACGCAGTATTTT. The V call is TRBV7-9, the J call TRBJ2-3; 8 bases are a match to TRBD2. The CDR3 is 15 amino acids. V lost 5 bases to trimming and J lost 8 bases; unmatched junction nucleotides: 12. Germline CDR1 reads SEHNR; CDR2 reads FQNEAQ (reference sequence).

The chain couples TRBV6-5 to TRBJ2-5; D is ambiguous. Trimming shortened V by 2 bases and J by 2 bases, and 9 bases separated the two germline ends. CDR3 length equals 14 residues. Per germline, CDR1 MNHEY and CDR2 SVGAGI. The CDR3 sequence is CASSYRPGQETQYF. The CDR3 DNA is TGTGCCAGCAGTTACCGACCTGGGCAAGAGACCCAGTACTTC.

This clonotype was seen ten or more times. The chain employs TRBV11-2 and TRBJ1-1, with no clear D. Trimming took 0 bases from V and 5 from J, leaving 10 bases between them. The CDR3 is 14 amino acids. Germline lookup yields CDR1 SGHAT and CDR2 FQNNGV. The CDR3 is CASSLDWSETEAFF. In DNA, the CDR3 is TGTGCCAGCAGCTTAGATTGGAGTGAAACTGAAGCTTTCTTT.

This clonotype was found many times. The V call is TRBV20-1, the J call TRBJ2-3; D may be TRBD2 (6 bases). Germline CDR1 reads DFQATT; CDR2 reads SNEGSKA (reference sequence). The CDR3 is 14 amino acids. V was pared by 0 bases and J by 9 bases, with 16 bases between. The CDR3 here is CSARDGGDLDTQYF. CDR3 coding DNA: TGCAGTGCTAGAGATGGAGGGGATTTGGACACGCAGTATTTT.

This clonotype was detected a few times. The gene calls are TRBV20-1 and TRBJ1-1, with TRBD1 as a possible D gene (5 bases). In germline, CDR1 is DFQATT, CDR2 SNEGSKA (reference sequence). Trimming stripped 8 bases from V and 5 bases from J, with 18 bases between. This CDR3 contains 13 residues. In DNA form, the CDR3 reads TGCAGTCCAAACAAGCCCGGGGGGACTGAAGCTTTCTTT. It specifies CSPNKPGGTEAFF.

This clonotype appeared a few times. The CDR3 DNA sequence: TGTGCCAGCAGCAACACCCGACAGGGGGCTGAAGCTTTCTTT. Its translation: CASSNTRQGAEAFF. The gene calls are TRBV11-1 and TRBJ1-1, with TRBD1 matching 9 bases. Looked up from germline, CDR1 is SGHAT and CDR2 is FQDESV (reference sequence). This CDR3 contains 14 residues. The ends lost 5 bases at V and 6 bases at J; junction bases unmatched: 7.

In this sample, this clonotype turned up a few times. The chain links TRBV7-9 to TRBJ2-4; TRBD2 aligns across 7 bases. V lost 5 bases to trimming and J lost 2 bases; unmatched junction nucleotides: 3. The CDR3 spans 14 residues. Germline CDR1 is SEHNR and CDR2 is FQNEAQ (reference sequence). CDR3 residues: CASSQAGSKNIQYF. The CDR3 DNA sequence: TGTGCCAGCAGCCAAGCGGGATCCAAAAACATTCAGTACTTC.

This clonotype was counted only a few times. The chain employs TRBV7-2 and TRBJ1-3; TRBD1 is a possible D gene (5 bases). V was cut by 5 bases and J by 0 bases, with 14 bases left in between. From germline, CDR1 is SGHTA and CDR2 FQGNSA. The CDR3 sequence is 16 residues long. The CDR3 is CASSNSAGSSGNTIYF. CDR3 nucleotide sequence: TGTGCCAGCAGCAATTCCGCAGGGAGCTCTGGAAACACCATATATTTT.

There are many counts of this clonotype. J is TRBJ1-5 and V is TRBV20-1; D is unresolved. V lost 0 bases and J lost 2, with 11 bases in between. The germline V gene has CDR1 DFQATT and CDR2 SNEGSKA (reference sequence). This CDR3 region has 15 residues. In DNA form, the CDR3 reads TGCAGTGCTAGAGATCGTATCGGTGGCAATCAGCCCCAGCATTTT. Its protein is CSARDRIGGNQPQHF.

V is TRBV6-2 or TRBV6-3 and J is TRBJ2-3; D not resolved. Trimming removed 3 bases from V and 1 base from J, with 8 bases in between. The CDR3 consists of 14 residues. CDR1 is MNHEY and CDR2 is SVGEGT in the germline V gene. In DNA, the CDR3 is TGTGCCAGCAGTTATTTTAGGGGCACAGATACGCAGTATTTT. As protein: CASSYFRGTDTQYF.

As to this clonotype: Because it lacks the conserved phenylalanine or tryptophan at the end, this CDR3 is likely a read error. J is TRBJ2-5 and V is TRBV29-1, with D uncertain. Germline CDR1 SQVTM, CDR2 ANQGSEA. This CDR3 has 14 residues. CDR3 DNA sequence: TGCAGTTCGGTTGCCGGGTCATTCCAAGAGACCCAGTACTTA. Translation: CSSVAGSFQETQYL.

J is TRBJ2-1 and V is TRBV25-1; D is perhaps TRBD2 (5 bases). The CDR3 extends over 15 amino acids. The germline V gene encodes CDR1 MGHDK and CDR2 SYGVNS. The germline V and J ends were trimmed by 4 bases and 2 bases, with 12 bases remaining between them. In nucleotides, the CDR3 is TGTGCCAGCAGTGGGGAAGTGGGAGCCTACAATGAGCAGTTCTTC. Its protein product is CASSGEVGAYNEQFF.

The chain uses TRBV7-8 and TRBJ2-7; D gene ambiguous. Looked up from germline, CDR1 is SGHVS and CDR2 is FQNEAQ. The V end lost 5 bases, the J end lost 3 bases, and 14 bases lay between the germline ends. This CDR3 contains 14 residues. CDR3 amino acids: CASSLGLLCYEQYF. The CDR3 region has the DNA TGTGCCAGCAGCCTCGGGCTCCTCTGCTACGAGCAGTACTTC.